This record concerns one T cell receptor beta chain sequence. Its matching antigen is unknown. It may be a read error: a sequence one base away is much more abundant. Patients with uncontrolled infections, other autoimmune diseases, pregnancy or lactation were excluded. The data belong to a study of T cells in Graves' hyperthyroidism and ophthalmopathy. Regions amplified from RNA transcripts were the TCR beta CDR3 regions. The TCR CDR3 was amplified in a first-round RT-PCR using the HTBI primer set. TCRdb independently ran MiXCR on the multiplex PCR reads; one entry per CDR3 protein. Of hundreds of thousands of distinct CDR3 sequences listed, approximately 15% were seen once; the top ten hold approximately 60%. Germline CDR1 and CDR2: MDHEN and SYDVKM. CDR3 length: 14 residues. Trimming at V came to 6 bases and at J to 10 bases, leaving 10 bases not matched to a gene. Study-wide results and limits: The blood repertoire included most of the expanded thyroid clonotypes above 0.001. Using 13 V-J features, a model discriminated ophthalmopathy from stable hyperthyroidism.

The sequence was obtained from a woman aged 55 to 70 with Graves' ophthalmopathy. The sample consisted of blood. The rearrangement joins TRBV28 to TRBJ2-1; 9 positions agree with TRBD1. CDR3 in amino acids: CASRQPGQGHEQFF. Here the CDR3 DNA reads TGTGCCAGCAGGCAACCGGGACAGGGCCACGAGCAGTTCTTC.